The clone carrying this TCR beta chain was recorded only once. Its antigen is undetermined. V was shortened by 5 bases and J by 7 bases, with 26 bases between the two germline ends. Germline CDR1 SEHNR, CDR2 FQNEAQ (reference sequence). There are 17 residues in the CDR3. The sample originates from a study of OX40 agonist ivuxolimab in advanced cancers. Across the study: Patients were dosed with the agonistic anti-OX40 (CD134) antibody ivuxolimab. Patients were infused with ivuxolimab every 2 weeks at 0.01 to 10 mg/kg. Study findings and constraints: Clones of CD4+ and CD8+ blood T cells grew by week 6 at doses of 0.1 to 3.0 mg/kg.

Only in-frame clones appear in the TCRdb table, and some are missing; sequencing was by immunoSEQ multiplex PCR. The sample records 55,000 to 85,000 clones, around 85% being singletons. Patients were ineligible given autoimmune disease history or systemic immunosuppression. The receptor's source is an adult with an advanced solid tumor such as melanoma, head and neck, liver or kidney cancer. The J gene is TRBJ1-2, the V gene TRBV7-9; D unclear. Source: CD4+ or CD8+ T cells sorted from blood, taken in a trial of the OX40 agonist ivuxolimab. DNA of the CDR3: TGTGCCAGCAGCAGAAGAGGCACAGAGGCAGGTTCTGTTGGCTACACCTTC. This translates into CASSRRGTEAGSVGYTF.